Below, 21 T cell receptor beta chains from the same sample are listed, as sequenced in a study of T-cell memory formation after mild COVID-19. TCRdb used MiXCR to reprocess the 5' RACE reads, holding one entry per CDR3 protein. The sample includes about 150,000 distinct CDR3 sequences, around 25% of them seen just once. Sequencing used PBMCs or a T cell subset sorted from them (not recorded which). The receptors were gathered from an adult woman who had mild COVID-19 (a few samples of this study predate the infection). Cell type and time point are not known.

This chain links TRBV9 with TRBJ2-5; tentatively, D is TRBD1 (5 bases). The CDR3 covers 16 residues. The germline CDR1 and CDR2 sequences are SGDLS and YYNGEE. Trimming took off 0 bases at V and 2 bases at J, with 14 bases between the two ends. Written as DNA, the CDR3 is TGTGCCAGCAGCGTAGGGAATTGGGGCTCTCAAGAGACCCAGTACTTC. This translates into CASSVGNWGSQETQYF.

The chain uses TRBV5-1 and TRBJ2-7, with D possibly being TRBD1 or TRBD2 (5 bases each). The germline V and J ends were trimmed by 4 bases and 2 bases, with 16 bases remaining between them. The CDR3 is made up of 15 amino acids. Germline V gives CDR1 SGHRS, CDR2 YFSETQ. The CDR3 nucleotides read TGCGCCAGCAGCCCAGCTGAGGGGTGGCCCTACGAGCAGTACTTC. The encoded protein is CASSPAEGWPYEQYF.

This chain connects TRBV4-1 to TRBJ2-5; D is uncertain. The CDR3 covers 15 residues. Germline V gene lookup returns CDR1 MGHRA and CDR2 YSYEKL. Trimming left V 0 bases short and J 2 bases short, with 10 bases between. CDR3 nucleotides: TGCGCCAGCAGCCAAGAGGGCAGGCGACAAGAGACCCAGTACTTC. Translated, it gives CASSQEGRRQETQYF.

This clonotype was counted only a few times. The chain recombines TRBV15 with TRBJ2-1; tentatively, D is TRBD2 (5 bases). The CDR3 spans 17 residues. Trimming pared 0 bases from V and 5 bases from J, leaving 17 bases between. Germline lookup yields CDR1 LNHNV and CDR2 YYDKDF (reference sequence). The CDR3 DNA is TGTGCCACCAGCAGAGACCCGGCTAGCCCGATACACAATGAGCAGTTCTTC. The encoded protein is CATSRDPASPIHNEQFF.

The gene calls are TRBV27 and TRBJ2-7; 8 bases map to TRBD1. V gave up 6 bases and J gave up 2 bases; unmatched junction bases: 9. Germline CDR1 reads MNHEY; CDR2 reads SMNVEV (reference sequence). The CDR3 contains 15 residues. The chain's CDR3 is CASRLDRGTPYEQYF. CDR3 sequence (DNA): TGTGCCAGCAGACTCGACAGGGGTACCCCCTACGAGCAGTACTTC.

This clonotype was observed a handful of times. In DNA, the CDR3 is TGCGCCAGCAGCCCCCGGGTCTCCACAGAGGAGACCCAGTACTTC. Translating gives CASSPRVSTEETQYF. This chain joins TRBV5-1 and TRBJ2-5; D not certain. The CDR3 loop spans 15 amino acids. V was pared by 4 bases and J by 5 bases, with 18 bases between. Germline V gene lookup returns CDR1 SGHRS and CDR2 YFSETQ.

This clonotype occurred many times. The rearrangement joins TRBV5-1 to TRBJ2-1, with 8 bases lining up with TRBD1. The CDR3 is 16 residues long. V trimming: 1 base; J trimming: 8 bases; junction bases outside the gene matches: 11. CDR1 SGHRS and CDR2 YFSETQ come from the germline V gene. Here the CDR3 reads CASSLTDRVFGDEQFF. The CDR3 DNA reads as TGCGCCAGCAGCTTGACGGACAGGGTTTTTGGCGATGAGCAGTTCTTC.

CDR3 DNA sequence: TGTGCCAGCAGCCGCACCGGGACCCGAGGAGAGACCCAGTACTTC. Encoded protein: CASSRTGTRGETQYF. This sequence joins TRBV7-9 and TRBJ2-5, with D perhaps matching TRBD1 or TRBD2 (5 bases each). V gave up 5 bases and J gave up 4 bases, with 17 bases separating them. The CDR3 is 15 amino acids. Germline CDR1 and CDR2: SEHNR and FQNEAQ (reference sequence).

The V gene is TRBV3-1, the J gene TRBJ2-6, with 7 bases identical to TRBD1. The CDR3 has 17 amino acids. Germline values: CDR1 LGHDT, CDR2 YNNKEL (reference sequence). V was clipped by 5 bases and J by 3 bases; unmatched bases: 10. CDR3 DNA sequence: TGTGCCAGCAGCGAAAGCACAGGGGATGATGGGGCCAACGTCCTGACTTTC. It yields the protein CASSESTGDDGANVLTF.

The J gene is TRBJ2-3, the V gene TRBV7-9; D not certain. Germline CDR1 reads SEHNR; CDR2 reads FQNEAQ (reference sequence). V was pared by 5 bases and J by 5 bases, with 5 bases between. This CDR3 comprises 11 residues. The CDR3 nucleotides read TGTGCCAGCAGCCTCCTAGATACGCAGTATTTT. This gives the protein CASSLLDTQYF.

There are a few counts of this clonotype. This chain uses TRBV9 with TRBJ2-1; the match to TRBD2 covers 11 bases. Losses at the gene ends were 3 bases for V and 5 bases for J; bases not matched to a gene: 10. This CDR3 region has 17 residues. CDR1 is SGDLS, CDR2 YYNGEE, per germline. The CDR3 DNA reads as TGTGCCAGCAGCGCAGCGGCTAGCGGGAGGACTGACAATGAGCAGTTCTTC. It specifies CASSAAASGRTDNEQFF. The full variable domain, completed using reference TRBV9 and TRBJ2-1, is DSGVTQTPKHLITATGQRVTLRCSPRSGDLSVYWYQQSLDQGLQFLIQYYNGEERAKGNILERFSAQQFPDLHSELNLSSLELGDSALYFCASSAAASGRTDNEQFFGPGTRLTVL.

This clonotype was counted a few times. The rearrangement links TRBV24-1 to TRBJ2-5, with unresolved D. With 0 bases removed from V and 3 bases from J, the gap between germline ends came to 4 bases. Germline CDR1 is KGHDR and CDR2 is SFDVKD. The CDR3 is 13 residues long. CDR3 bases: TGTGCCACCAGTGATTTGGTAGAAGAGACCCAGTACTTC. Its protein is CATSDLVEETQYF.

This clonotype was seen only a few times. The J gene is TRBJ2-5, the V gene TRBV9; 8 bases are shared with TRBD2. Germline-derived CDR1 and CDR2 are SGDLS and YYNGEE. The CDR3 runs 14 residues. The V and J ends lost 4 bases and 4 bases, in that order; junction bases with no gene match: 6. The CDR3 spells CASSSSGSRETQYF. The CDR3 coding sequence is TGTGCCAGCAGCTCCAGCGGGAGCAGAGAGACCCAGTACTTC.

This clonotype has more than one count but fewer than ten. The V gene is TRBV7-3, the J gene TRBJ2-1; 7 bases fit TRBD1. Germline V CDR1 and CDR2: SGHTA, FQGTGA. The V gene end was trimmed by 3 bases and the J gene end by 6 bases; junction bases not matched to a gene: 11. This CDR3 spans 16 amino acids. The CDR3 protein is CASSFIAGTASNEQFF. In nucleotides, the CDR3 is TGTGCCAGCAGCTTCATTGCCGGGACAGCCTCCAATGAGCAGTTCTTC.

The V gene is TRBV18, the J gene TRBJ2-5, with TRBD1 matching 9 bases. The CDR3 covers 15 residues. Germline trimming cut 3 bases from V and 5 bases from J; bases unmatched to any gene: 7. Germline V gives CDR1 KGHSH, CDR2 LQKENI. This CDR3 reads CASSPPGQGRETQYF. CDR3 nucleotide sequence: TGTGCCAGCTCACCCCCGGGACAGGGAAGGGAGACCCAGTACTTC. Filled out from reference TRBV18 and TRBJ2-5, the complete variable domain reads NAGVMQNPRHLVRRRGQEARLRCSPMKGHSHVYWYRQLPEEGLKFMVYLQKENIIDESGMPKERFSAEFPKEGPSILRIQQVVRGDSAAYFCASSPPGQGRETQYFGPGTRLLVL.

This clonotype appeared a few times. V gene TRBV5-6 combines with J gene TRBJ1-1; perhaps TRBD1 as D (5 bases). This CDR3 region has 12 residues. Germline lookup yields CDR1 SGHDT and CDR2 YYEEEE. Trimming removed 4 bases from V and 7 bases from J, with 11 bases in between. The CDR3 nucleotides are TGTGCCAGCAGCCCTGGACACAATGAAGCTTTCTTT. The encoded protein is CASSPGHNEAFF.

This clonotype has more than one count but fewer than ten. The CDR3 reads CASSIPMGGQDTQYF. DNA for the CDR3: TGTGCCAGCAGCATCCCCATGGGTGGTCAAGATACGCAGTATTTT. The chain couples TRBV7-6 to TRBJ2-3; no clear D gene. The ends were cut back, 5 bases at V and 5 bases at J, with 17 bases in the middle. CDR3 length: 15 residues. Germline values: CDR1 SGHVS, CDR2 FNYEAQ. The full variable domain, in which reference TRBV7-6 and TRBJ2-3 provide the parts outside the CDR3, is GAGVSQSPRYKVTKRGQDVALRCDPISGHVSLYWYRQALGQGPEFLTYFNYEAQQDKSGLPNDRFSAERPEGSISTLTIQRTEQRDSAMYRCASSIPMGGQDTQYFGPGTRLTVL.

The V call is TRBV20-1, the J call TRBJ2-7; D might be TRBD2 (6 bases). With 5 bases removed from V and 3 bases from J, the gap between germline ends came to 17 bases. Germline V gene data show CDR1 as DFQATT and CDR2 as SNEGSKA (reference sequence). This CDR3 is built from 14 residues. For the CDR3, the DNA is TGCAGTGCTGACCTGGAGGGGAAAAGCTACGAGCAGTACTTC. Protein sequence: CSADLEGKSYEQYF.

The chain couples TRBV20-1 to TRBJ1-3, with D possibly TRBD1 on 5 matching bases. V was cut by 5 bases and J by 3 bases, with 14 bases left in between. Germline V gene lookup returns CDR1 DFQATT and CDR2 SNEGSKA (reference sequence). The CDR3 consists of 14 residues. For the CDR3, the DNA is TGCAGTGCTGGAGGGGTTGGCTTTGGAAACACCATATATTTT. Translating gives CSAGGVGFGNTIYF.

A few counts support this clonotype. This rearrangement joins TRBV12-3 or TRBV12-4 to TRBJ2-5; D gene unclear. The CDR3 is 13 residues long. Trimming shortened V by 6 bases and J by 3 bases, and 11 bases separated the two germline ends. The CDR3: CASSLLVEETQYF. The DNA for the CDR3 is TGTGCCAGCAGCCTCCTAGTCGAAGAGACCCAGTACTTC.

This rearrangement joins TRBV2 to TRBJ2-2; unclear D gene. Germline lookup yields CDR1 SNHLY and CDR2 FYNNEI. V shed 8 bases and J shed 3 bases, with 4 bases lying between them. This CDR3 region has 11 residues. This CDR3 reads CASQDTGELFF. The CDR3 bases are TGTGCCAGCCAGGACACCGGGGAGCTGTTTTTT.